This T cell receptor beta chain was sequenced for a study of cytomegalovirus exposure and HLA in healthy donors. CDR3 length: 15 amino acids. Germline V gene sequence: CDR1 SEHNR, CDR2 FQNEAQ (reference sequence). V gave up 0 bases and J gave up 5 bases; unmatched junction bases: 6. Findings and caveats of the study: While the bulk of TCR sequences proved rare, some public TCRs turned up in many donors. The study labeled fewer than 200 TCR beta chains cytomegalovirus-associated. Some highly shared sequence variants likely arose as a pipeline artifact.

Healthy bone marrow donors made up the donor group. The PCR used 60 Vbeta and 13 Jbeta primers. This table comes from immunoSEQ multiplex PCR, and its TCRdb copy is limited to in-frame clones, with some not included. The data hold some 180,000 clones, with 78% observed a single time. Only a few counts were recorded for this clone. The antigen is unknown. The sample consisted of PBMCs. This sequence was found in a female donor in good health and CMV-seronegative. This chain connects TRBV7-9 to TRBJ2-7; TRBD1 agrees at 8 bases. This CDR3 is CASSLADRVLNEQYF. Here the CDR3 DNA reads TGTGCCAGCAGCTTAGCGGACAGGGTGTTGAACGAGCAGTACTTC.